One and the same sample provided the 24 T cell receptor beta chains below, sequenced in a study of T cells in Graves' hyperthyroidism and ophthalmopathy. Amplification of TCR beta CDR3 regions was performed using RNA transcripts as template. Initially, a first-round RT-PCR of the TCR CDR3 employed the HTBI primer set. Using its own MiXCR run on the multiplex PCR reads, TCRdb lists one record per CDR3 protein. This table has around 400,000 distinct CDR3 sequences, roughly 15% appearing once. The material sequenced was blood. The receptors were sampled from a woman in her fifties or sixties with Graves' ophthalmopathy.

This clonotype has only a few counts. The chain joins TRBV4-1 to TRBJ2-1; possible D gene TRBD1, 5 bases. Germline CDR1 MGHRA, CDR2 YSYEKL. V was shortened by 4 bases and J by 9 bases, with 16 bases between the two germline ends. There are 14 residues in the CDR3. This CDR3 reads CASSPTADSIEQFF. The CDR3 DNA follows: TGCGCCAGCAGCCCCACCGCTGACAGTATTGAGCAGTTCTTC.

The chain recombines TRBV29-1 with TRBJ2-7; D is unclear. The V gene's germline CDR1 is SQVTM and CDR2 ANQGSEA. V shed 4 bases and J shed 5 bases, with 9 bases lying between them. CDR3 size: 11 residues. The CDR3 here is CSVAQKDEQYF. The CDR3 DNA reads TGCAGCGTTGCCCAGAAGGACGAGCAGTACTTC.

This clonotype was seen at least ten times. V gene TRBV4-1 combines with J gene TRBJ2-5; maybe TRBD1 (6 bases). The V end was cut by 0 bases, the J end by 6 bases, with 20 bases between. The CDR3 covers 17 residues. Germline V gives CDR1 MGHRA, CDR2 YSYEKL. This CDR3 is CASSQDHGGTLVKTQYF. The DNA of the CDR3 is TGCGCCAGCAGCCAAGATCATGGTGGGACACTAGTGAAGACCCAGTACTTC.

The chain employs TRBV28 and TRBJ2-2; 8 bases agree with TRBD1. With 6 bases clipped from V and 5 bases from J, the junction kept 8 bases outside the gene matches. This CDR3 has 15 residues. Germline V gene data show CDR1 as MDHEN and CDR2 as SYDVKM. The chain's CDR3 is CASRDSRGQTGELFF. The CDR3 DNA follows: TGTGCCAGCAGGGACTCCAGGGGGCAGACCGGGGAGCTGTTTTTT.

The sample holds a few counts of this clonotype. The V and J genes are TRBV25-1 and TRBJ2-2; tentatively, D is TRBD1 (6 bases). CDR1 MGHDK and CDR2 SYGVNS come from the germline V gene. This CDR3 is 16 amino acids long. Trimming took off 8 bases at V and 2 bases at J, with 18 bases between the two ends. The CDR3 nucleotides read TGTGCCAGCGGAGGATACACAGGGAGAAACACCGGGGAGCTGTTTTTT. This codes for CASGGYTGRNTGELFF.

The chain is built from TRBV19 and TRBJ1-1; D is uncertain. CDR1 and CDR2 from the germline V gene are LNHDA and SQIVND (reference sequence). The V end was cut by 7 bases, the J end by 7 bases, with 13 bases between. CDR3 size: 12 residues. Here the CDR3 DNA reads TGTGCCAGTACCCACGGAGGGCTTGAAGCTTTCTTT. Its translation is CASTHGGLEAFF.

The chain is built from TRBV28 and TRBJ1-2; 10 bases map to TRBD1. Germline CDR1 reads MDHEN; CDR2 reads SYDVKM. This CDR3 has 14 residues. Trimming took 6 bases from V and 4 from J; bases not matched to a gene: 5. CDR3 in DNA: TGTGCCAGCAGGACGGACAGGGGGTTCTATGGCTACACCTTC. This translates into CASRTDRGFYGYTF.

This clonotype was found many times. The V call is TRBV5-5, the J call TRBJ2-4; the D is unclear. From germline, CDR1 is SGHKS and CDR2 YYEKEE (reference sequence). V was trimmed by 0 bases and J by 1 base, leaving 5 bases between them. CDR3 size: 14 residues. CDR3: CASSLGAAKNIQYF. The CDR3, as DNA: TGTGCCAGCAGCTTGGGAGCTGCCAAAAACATTCAGTACTTC.

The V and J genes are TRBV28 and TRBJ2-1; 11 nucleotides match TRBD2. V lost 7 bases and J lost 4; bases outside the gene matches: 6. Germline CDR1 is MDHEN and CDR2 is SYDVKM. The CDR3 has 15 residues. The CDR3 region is CASTRTSGGYNEQFF. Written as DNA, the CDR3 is TGTGCCAGCACCAGAACTAGCGGGGGTTACAATGAGCAGTTCTTC.

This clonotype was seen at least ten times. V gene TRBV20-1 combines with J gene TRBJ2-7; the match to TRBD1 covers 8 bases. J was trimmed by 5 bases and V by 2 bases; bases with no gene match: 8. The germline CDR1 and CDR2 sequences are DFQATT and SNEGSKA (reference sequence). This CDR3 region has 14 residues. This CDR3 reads CSARQGARGDEQYF. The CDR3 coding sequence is TGCAGTGCTAGACAGGGGGCGAGAGGGGACGAGCAGTACTTC.

The CDR3 reads CASSLASPSTSYEQYF. The CDR3 DNA reads TGCGCCAGCAGCTTGGCCTCGCCCAGTACATCCTACGAGCAGTACTTC. This chain links TRBV5-1 with TRBJ2-7; D unresolved. CDR1 and CDR2 from the germline V gene are SGHRS and YFSETQ. V was pared by 0 bases and J by 1 base, with 14 bases between. This CDR3 has 16 amino acids.

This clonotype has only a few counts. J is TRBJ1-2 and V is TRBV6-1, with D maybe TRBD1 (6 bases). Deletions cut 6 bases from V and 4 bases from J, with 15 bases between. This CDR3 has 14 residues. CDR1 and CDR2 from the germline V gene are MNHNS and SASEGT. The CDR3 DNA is TGTGCCAGCAGACAGGGTACGTCGGGCTATGGCTACACCTTC. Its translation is CASRQGTSGYGYTF.

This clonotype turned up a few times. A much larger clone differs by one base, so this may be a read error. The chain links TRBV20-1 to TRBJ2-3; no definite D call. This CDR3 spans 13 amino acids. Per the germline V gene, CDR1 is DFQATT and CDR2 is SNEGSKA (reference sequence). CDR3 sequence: CSASKHSIDTQYF. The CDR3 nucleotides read TGCAGTGCTAGTAAGCATAGCATAGATACGCAGTATTTT.

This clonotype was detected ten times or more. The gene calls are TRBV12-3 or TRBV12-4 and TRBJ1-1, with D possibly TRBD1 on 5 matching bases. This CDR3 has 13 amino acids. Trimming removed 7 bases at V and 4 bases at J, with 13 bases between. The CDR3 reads CASTWGGGTEAFF. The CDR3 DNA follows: TGTGCCAGCACCTGGGGGGGTGGCACTGAAGCTTTCTTT.

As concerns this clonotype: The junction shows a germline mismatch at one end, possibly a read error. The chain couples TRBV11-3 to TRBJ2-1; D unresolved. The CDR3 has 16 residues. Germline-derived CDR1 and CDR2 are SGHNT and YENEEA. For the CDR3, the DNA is TGTGCCAGCAGCGTAGAAGCGTGGAGCTCCTACAATGAGCAGTTCTTC. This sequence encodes CASSVEAWSSYNEQFF. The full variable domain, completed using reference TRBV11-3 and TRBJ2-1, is EAGVVQSPRYKIIEKKQPVAFWCNPISGHNTLYWYLQNLGQGPELLIRYENEEAVDDSQLPKDRFSAERLKGVDSTLKIQPAELGDSAVYLCASSVEAWSSYNEQFFGPGTRLTVL.

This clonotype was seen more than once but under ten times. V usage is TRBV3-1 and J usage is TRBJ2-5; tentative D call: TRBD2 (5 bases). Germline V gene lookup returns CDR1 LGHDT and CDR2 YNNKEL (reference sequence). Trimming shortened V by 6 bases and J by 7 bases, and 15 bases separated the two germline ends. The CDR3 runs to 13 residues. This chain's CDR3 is CASRSEETGTQYF. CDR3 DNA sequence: TGTGCCAGCAGGTCGGAGGAAACCGGGACCCAGTACTTC.

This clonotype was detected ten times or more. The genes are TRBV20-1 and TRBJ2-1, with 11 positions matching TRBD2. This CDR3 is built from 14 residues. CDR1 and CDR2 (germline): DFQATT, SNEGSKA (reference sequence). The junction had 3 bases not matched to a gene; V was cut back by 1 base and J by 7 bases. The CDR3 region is CSARGLAGSNEQFF. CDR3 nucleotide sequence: TGCAGTGCTAGAGGACTAGCGGGATCTAATGAGCAGTTCTTC.

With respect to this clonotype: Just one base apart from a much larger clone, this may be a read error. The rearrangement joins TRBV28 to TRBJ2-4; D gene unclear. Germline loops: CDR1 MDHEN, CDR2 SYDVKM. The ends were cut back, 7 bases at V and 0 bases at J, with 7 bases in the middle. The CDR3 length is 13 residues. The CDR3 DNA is TGTGCCAGCATGGTCATAGCCAAAAACATTCAGTACTTC. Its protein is CASMVIAKNIQYF.

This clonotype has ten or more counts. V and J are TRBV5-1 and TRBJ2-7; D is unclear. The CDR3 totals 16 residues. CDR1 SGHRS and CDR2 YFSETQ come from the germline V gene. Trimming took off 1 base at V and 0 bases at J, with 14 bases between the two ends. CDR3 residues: CASSLRQAASSYEQYF. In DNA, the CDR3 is TGCGCCAGCAGCTTGAGGCAGGCGGCAAGCTCCTACGAGCAGTACTTC.

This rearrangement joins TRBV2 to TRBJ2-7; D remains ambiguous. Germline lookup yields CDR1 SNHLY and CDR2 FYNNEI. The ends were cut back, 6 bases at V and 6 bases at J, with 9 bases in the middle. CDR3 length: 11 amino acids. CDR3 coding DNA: TGTGCCAGCAGCCCAAGGGTCGAGCAGTACTTC. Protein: CASSPRVEQYF.

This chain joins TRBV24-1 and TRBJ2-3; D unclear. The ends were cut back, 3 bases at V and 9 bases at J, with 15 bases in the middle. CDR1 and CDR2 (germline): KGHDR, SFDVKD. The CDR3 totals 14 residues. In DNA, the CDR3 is TGTGCCACCAGTGATCCGATCGACTTAGCCACGCAGTATTTT. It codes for CATSDPIDLATQYF.

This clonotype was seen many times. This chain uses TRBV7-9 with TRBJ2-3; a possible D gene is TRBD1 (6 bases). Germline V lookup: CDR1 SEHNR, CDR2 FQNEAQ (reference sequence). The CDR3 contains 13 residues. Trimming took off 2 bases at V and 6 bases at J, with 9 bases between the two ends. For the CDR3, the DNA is TGTGCCAGCAGCTTAACAGGGTACGATACGCAGTATTTT. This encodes CASSLTGYDTQYF.

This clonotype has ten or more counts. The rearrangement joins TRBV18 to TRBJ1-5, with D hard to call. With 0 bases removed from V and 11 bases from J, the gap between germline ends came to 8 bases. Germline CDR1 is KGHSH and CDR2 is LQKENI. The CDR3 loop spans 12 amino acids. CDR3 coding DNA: TGTGCCAGCTCACCACCGAGCGGGGCCCAGCATTTT. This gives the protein CASSPPSGAQHF.

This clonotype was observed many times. For the CDR3, the DNA is TGCGCCAGCAGCTTGGATGGACTAGCGGGTGATTACGAGCAGTACTTC. It is translated as CASSLDGLAGDYEQYF. The J gene is TRBJ2-7, the V gene TRBV5-1; 11 bases agree with TRBD2. From germline, CDR1 is SGHRS and CDR2 YFSETQ. The CDR3 is made up of 16 amino acids. The junction had 6 bases not matched to a gene; V was cut back by 0 bases and J by 4 bases.